This T cell receptor (beta chain) was sequenced during a study of blood T cell repertoires in COVID-19. V was shortened by 3 bases and J by 3 bases, with 11 bases between the two germline ends. From germline, CDR1 is SEHNR and CDR2 FQNEAQ (reference sequence). CDR3 length: 14 amino acids. Sequenced by immunoSEQ multiplex PCR; TCRdb stores in-frame clones only, minus some. Of fewer than 100,000 clones listed, about 76% are singletons. Material for sequencing was peripheral blood. The TCR was taken from a human donor in a cohort sampled during active COVID-19. V gene TRBV7-9 combines with J gene TRBJ1-1; D ambiguous. The CDR3 DNA is TGTGCCAGCAGCTTCAGCGTATTTGACACTGAAGCTTTCTTT. Its protein is CASSFSVFDTEAFF.